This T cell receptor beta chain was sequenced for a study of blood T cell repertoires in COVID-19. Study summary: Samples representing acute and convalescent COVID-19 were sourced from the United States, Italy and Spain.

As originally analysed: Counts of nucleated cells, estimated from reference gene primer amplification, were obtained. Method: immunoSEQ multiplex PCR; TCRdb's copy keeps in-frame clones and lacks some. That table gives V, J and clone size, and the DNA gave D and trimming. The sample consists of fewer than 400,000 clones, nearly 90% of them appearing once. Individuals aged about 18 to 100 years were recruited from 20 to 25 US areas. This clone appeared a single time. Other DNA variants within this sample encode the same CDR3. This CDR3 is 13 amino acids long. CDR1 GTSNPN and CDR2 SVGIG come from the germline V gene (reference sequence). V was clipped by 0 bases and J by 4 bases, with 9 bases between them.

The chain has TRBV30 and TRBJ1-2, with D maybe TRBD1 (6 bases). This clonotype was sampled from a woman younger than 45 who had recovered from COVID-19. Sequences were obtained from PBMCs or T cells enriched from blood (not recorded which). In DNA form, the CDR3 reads TGTGCCTGGAGTGTACTAGGGGGCTATGGCTACACCTTC. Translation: CAWSVLGGYGYTF. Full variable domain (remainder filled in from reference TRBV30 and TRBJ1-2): SQTIHQWPATLVQPVGSPLSLECTVEGTSNPNLYWYRQAAGRGLQLLFYSVGIGQISSEVPQNLSASRPQDRQFILSSKKLLLSDSGFYLCAWSVLGGYGYTFGSGTRLTVV.